This T cell receptor (beta chain) was obtained from a study of CD8+CD57+ T cells in acquired aplastic anemia. Study-wide context: Quantities of DNA derived from sorted CD4+ and CD8+ cells averaged around 3 ug. In CD4+ cells, healthy donors produced an average of approximately 11 million reads. The study's findings and limits: Researchers reported that CD8+ Simpson's diversity was not significantly different in patients versus controls.

Germline-derived CDR1 and CDR2 are MNHNS and SASEGT. CDR3 length: 16 residues. The V end lost 6 bases, the J end lost 0 bases, and 12 bases lay between the germline ends. Genomic DNA provided the template from which TCR beta VDJ and CDR3 profiles were obtained. TCRdb reprocessed the reads with MiXCR, giving one entry per CDR3 protein. The sample has 200,000 to 250,000 distinct CDR3 sequences, about a third seen once. As to this clonotype: What it binds is not known. A read error is possible here, since a much larger clone lies one base away. It is likely a read error, because the conserved phenylalanine at the end of the CDR3 is missing.

Sequenced sample: sorted CD4+, CD8+, or CD8+CD57+ T cells (not recorded which) from PBMCs. The clonotype originates from a human donor in good health, serving as a control. J is TRBJ1-6 and V is TRBV6-1; D possibly corresponds to TRBD1 (6 bases). In DNA form, the CDR3 reads TGTGCCAGCAGAAAACAGGGCAGCTCCTATAATTCACCCCTCCACTCT. It encodes CASRKQGSSYNSPLHS.